One sample yielded the 13 T cell receptor beta chains listed below, sequenced in a study of blood T cell repertoires in COVID-19. Libraries were prepared by immunoSEQ multiplex PCR; TCRdb keeps only in-frame clonotypes and omits some of them. The data hold around 97,000 clones, with 70% to 85% observed a single time. Input material: peripheral blood. The receptors shown here come from a man in his sixties or seventies with acute or convalescent COVID-19.

The chain employs TRBV10-3 and TRBJ2-1; the match to TRBD2 covers 9 bases. The germline V gene has CDR1 ENHRY and CDR2 SYGVKD. There are 16 residues in the CDR3. V was pared by 2 bases and J by 7 bases, with 9 bases of the junction left unmatched. In nucleotides, the CDR3 is TGTGCCATCAGTGAGACCGGGACTAGCACCCCAAATGAGCAGTTCTTC. Residues: CAISETGTSTPNEQFF.

The chain uses TRBV6-5 and TRBJ1-2; 9 bases match TRBD1. V gave up 6 bases and J gave up 6 bases; unmatched junction bases: 8. This CDR3 comprises 14 residues. Germline CDR1 is MNHEY and CDR2 is SVGAGI. CDR3 in amino acids: CASSRTGGTDGYTF. The CDR3 DNA sequence: TGTGCCAGCAGCCGTACAGGGGGCACCGATGGCTACACCTTC.

The chain joins TRBV10-3 to TRBJ1-2; possible D gene TRBD1, 6 bases. The CDR3 consists of 13 residues. Trimming pared 2 bases from V and 4 bases from J, leaving 8 bases between. CDR1 ENHRY and CDR2 SYGVKD come from the germline V gene. CDR3 nucleotide sequence: TGTGCCATCAGTGAGACAGGGTTCTATGGCTACACCTTC. Translated, it gives CAISETGFYGYTF.

This chain joins TRBV6-6 and TRBJ1-1; D call uncertain. The CDR3 is 13 residues long. From germline, CDR1 is MNHNY and CDR2 SVGAGI (reference sequence). Trimming removed 6 bases from V and 5 bases from J, with 13 bases in between. The CDR3 nucleotides are TGTGCCAGCAGCGACAACAGACGAACTGAAGCTTTCTTT. Its translation: CASSDNRRTEAFF.

The CDR3 nucleotides read TGTGCCAGTAGCCATATAGGGACAGGGACTGCCTACGAGCAGTACTTC. This sequence encodes CASSHIGTGTAYEQYF. V and J are TRBV19 and TRBJ2-7; 9 positions match TRBD1. After removal of 6 bases from V and 2 bases from J, the junction contained 11 bases not matched to a gene. The germline gives CDR1 LNHDA, CDR2 SQIVND (reference sequence). CDR3 length equals 16 residues.

This chain connects TRBV28 to TRBJ2-7, with 10 positions matching TRBD1. This CDR3 has 14 amino acids. V shed 5 bases, J shed 6 bases, and the junction held 7 bases outside the gene matches. Germline V gene data show CDR1 as MDHEN and CDR2 as SYDVKM. CDR3 in amino acids: CASSKGTGDSEQYF. CDR3 nucleotides: TGTGCCAGCAGTAAAGGGACAGGGGACTCCGAGCAGTACTTC.

The chain has TRBV7-2 and TRBJ2-3, with 14 bases fitting TRBD2. Looked up from germline, CDR1 is SGHTA and CDR2 is FQGNSA. This CDR3 region has 16 residues. The junction had 6 bases not matched to a gene; V was cut back by 6 bases and J by 4 bases. Written as DNA, the CDR3 is TGTGCCAGCAGGGGGGGACTAGCGGGAGAAGCAGATACGCAGTATTTT. Its translation is CASRGGLAGEADTQYF.

This clone was observed once. The gene calls are TRBV7-6 and TRBJ2-3, with D uncertain. The CDR3 totals 14 residues. Germline V gene data show CDR1 as SGHVS and CDR2 as FNYEAQ. Between the trimmed V and J ends, which lost 5 bases and 2 bases, there was a span of 11 bases. CDR3 sequence: CASSRLQFTDTQYF. In DNA, the CDR3 is TGTGCCAGCAGCCGCTTACAGTTCACAGATACGCAGTATTTT.

Points on this clone: The same CDR3 arises from other DNA sequences in this sample as well. The chain uses TRBV7-9 and TRBJ1-1; D is possibly TRBD1 (5 bases). The CDR3 spans 13 residues. Germline loops: CDR1 SEHNR, CDR2 FQNEAQ (reference sequence). Trimming took 0 bases from V and 8 from J, leaving 10 bases between them. CDR3 in amino acids: CASSLAGQREAFF. The CDR3 nucleotides are TGTGCCAGCAGCTTAGCGGGGCAGCGCGAAGCTTTCTTT.

The chain joins TRBV30 to TRBJ2-2, with TRBD2 as a possible D gene (5 bases). The CDR3 length is 15 residues. V shed 3 bases and J shed 2 bases, with 13 bases lying between them. Looked up from germline, CDR1 is GTSNPN and CDR2 is SVGIG (reference sequence). For the CDR3, the DNA is TGTGCCTGGAGCCCTAGCCCGTTAAACACCGGGGAGCTGTTTTTT. Amino acid sequence: CAWSPSPLNTGELFF.

The rearrangement uses TRBV27 and TRBJ1-5; 9 bases match TRBD1. CDR1 is MNHEY and CDR2 is SMNVEV in the germline V gene (reference sequence). V dropped 5 bases and J dropped 6; count of bases not matched to a gene: 8. The CDR3 has 15 amino acids. CDR3 sequence reads: CASSGSGQGIQPQHF. CDR3 coding DNA: TGTGCCAGCAGTGGCTCGGGACAGGGAATTCAGCCCCAGCATTTT.

This clone was recorded only once. V and J are TRBV18 and TRBJ2-1, with D perhaps matching TRBD1 (6 bases). The CDR3 totals 16 residues. Trimming left V 1 base short and J 6 bases short, with 16 bases between. Germline CDR1 is KGHSH and CDR2 is LQKENI. Written as DNA, the CDR3 is TGTGCCAGCTCACCACGGTTAGGGGGAACTAGCAATGAGCAGTTCTTC. Protein sequence: CASSPRLGGTSNEQFF. Together with reference TRBV18 and TRBJ2-1, the CDR3 gives the full variable domain: NAGVMQNPRHLVRRRGQEARLRCSPMKGHSHVYWYRQLPEEGLKFMVYLQKENIIDESGMPKERFSAEFPKEGPSILRIQQVVRGDSAAYFCASSPRLGGTSNEQFFGPGTRLTVL.

Only one count was recorded for this clone. The chain links TRBV18 to TRBJ1-5; D may be TRBD1 (5 bases). This CDR3 region has 15 residues. Looked up from germline, CDR1 is KGHSH and CDR2 is LQKENI. V lost 6 bases, J lost 4 bases, and 16 bases lay in between. The CDR3 loop reads CASSPQGIGNQPQHF. In DNA form, the CDR3 reads TGTGCCAGCTCGCCCCAGGGAATTGGGAATCAGCCCCAGCATTTT. Supplemented by reference TRBV18 and TRBJ1-5, the full variable domain reads NAGVMQNPRHLVRRRGQEARLRCSPMKGHSHVYWYRQLPEEGLKFMVYLQKENIIDESGMPKERFSAEFPKEGPSILRIQQVVRGDSAAYFCASSPQGIGNQPQHFGDGTRLSIL.